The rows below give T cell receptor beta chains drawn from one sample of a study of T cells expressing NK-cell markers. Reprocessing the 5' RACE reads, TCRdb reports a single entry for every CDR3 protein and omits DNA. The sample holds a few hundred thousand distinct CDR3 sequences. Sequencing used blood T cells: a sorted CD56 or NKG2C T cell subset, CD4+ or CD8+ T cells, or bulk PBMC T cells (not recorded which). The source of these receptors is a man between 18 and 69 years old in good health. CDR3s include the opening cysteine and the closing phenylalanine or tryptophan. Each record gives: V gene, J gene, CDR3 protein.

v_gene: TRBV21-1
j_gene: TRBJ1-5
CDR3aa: CASSKAGRGQPQHF

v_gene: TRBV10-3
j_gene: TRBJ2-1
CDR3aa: CAISEGGWSGGFSEQFF

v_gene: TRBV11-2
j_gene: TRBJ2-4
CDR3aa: CASSEGTLVIQYF

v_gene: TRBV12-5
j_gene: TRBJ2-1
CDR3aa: CASGLVQKGLASYNEQFF

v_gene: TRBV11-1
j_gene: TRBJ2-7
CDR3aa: CASSLGELPSYEQYF

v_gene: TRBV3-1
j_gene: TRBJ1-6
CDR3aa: CASSQQTGPNSPLHF

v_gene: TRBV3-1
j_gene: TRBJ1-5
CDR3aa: CASSHEVEGEPQHF

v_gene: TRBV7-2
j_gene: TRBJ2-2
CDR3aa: CASSLREVRHGELFF

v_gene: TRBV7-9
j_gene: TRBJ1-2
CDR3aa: CASRGRDILNYGYTF

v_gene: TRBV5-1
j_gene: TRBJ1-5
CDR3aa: CASSPGQGYQPQHF

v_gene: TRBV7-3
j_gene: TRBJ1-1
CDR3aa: CASSSQGPTEAFF

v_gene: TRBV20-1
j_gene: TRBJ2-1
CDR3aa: CSARDPGRPYNEQFF

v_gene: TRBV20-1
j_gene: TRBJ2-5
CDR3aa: CSAQGLAGGRETQYF

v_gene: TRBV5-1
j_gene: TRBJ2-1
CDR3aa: CATRTGGAEDEQFF

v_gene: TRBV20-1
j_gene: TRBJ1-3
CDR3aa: CSARRGGQVGSGNTIYF

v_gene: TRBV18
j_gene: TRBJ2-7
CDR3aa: CASSPLGTGVDEQYF

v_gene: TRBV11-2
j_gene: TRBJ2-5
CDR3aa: CASSLDILGAGLRETQYF

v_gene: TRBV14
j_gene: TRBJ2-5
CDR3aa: CASSQDRQIQETQYF

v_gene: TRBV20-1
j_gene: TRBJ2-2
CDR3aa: CSARDLGGRGELFF

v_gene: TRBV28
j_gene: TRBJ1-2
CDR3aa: CASSLVTETYYGYTF

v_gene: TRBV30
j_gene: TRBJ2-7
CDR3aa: CTSGPRGNGEQYF

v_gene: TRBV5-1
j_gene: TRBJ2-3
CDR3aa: CASSWGLAQPTDTQYF

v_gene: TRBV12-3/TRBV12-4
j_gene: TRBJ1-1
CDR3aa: CASRPGHQTEAFF

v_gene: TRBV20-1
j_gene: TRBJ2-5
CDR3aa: CSARGSGTGLLQETQYF

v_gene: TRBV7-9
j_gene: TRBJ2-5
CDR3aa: CASQGGPWETQYF

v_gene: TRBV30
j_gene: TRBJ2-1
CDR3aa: CAWSVVGEQFF

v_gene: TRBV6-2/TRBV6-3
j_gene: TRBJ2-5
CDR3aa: CASSYPTGRFNQETQYF

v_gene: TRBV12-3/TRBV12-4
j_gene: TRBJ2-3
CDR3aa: CASSIGLGPYTKLDTQYF

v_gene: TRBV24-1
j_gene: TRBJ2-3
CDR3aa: CATSDPGYVGDTQYF

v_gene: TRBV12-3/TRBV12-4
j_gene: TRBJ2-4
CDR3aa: CASTLGGAKNIQYF

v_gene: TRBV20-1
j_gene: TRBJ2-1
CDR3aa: CSARDSIPNEQFF

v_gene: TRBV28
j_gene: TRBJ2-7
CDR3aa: CASSFAGGTSYEQYF

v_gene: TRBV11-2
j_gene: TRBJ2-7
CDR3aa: CASSSTGFGYEQYF

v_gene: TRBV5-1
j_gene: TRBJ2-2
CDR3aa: CASSSPDGASSTGELFF

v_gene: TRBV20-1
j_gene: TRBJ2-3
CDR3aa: CSANRDRDTQYF

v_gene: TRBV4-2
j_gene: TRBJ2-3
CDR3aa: CASSPTSSGGTDTQYF

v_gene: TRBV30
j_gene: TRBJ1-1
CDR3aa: CAWSAHLNTEAFF

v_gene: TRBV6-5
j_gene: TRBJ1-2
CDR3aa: CASSYSDGLNGYTF

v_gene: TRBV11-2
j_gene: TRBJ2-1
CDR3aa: CASSLAPTSPSDNEQFF

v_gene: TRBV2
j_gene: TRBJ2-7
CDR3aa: CASSDWQANSYEQYF

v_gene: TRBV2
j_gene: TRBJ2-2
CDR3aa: CASRGLTSNTGELFF

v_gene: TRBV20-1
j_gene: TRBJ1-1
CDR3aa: CSARPTGLTEAFF

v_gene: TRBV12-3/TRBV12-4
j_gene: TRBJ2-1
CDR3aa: CASSFRGYYNEQFF

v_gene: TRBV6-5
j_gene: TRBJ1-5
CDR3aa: CASSFGGENQPQHF

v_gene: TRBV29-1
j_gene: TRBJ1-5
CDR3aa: CSVGQGPNQPQHF

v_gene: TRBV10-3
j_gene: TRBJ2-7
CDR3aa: CAISGGGSEQYF

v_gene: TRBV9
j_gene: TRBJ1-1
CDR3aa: CASRRGGTNTEAFF

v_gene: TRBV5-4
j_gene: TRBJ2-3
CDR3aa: CASSPRLGTESTDTQYF

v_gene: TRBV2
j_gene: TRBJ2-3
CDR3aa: CASSDYGTGGTDTQYF

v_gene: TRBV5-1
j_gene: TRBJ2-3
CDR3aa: CASSSGGVLREDTQYF